The 27 T cell receptor beta chains below were found in one sample sequenced in a study of blood T cell repertoires in COVID-19. This table comes from immunoSEQ multiplex PCR, and its TCRdb copy is limited to in-frame clones, with some not included. The sample includes 78,000 or so clones, roughly 87% of them seen just once. Sequenced material: peripheral blood. These receptors all stem from a woman aged 45 to 65 with acute or convalescent COVID-19.

The genes are TRBV7-3 and TRBJ2-1; 9 nucleotides match TRBD2. The length of the CDR3 is 17 residues. CDR1 and CDR2 (germline): SGHTA, FQGTGA. Losses at the gene ends were 0 bases for V and 8 bases for J; bases not matched to a gene: 11. The CDR3, as DNA: TGTGCCAGCAGCTTAACGTTCGGCGGGGGGGCCCTTGATGAGCAGTTCTTC. It specifies CASSLTFGGGALDEQFF.

The chain joins TRBV19 to TRBJ1-5; possible D gene TRBD1, 5 bases. The V end was cut by 4 bases, the J end by 6 bases, with 13 bases between. The germline gives CDR1 LNHDA, CDR2 SQIVND (reference sequence). The CDR3 totals 14 residues. CDR3 in DNA: TGTGCCAGTAGTAACTCGCGGGGACCTCAGCCCCAGCATTTT. This codes for CASSNSRGPQPQHF.

The gene calls are TRBV5-6 and TRBJ1-1, with D maybe TRBD1 (5 bases). CDR3 length: 12 residues. In germline, CDR1 is SGHDT, CDR2 YYEEEE. Trimming left V 4 bases short and J 6 bases short, with 10 bases between. The CDR3, as DNA: TGTGCCAGCAGCCAGGGTTCGGCTGAAGCTTTCTTT. This encodes CASSQGSAEAFF.

This clone was seen just once. The V gene is TRBV6-5, the J gene TRBJ2-7, with D possibly matching TRBD1 (6 bases). The germline V and J ends were trimmed by 2 bases and 6 bases, with 17 bases remaining between them. There are 15 residues in the CDR3. CDR1 MNHEY and CDR2 SVGAGI come from the germline V gene. CDR3: CASSYGLWAGAEQYF. The CDR3 bases are TGTGCCAGCAGTTACGGGCTGTGGGCAGGGGCCGAGCAGTACTTC.

Comments on this clone: The same CDR3 is also encoded by other DNA sequences in this sample. The rearrangement links TRBV5-1 to TRBJ1-2; no reliable D call. Germline values: CDR1 SGHRS, CDR2 YFSETQ. CDR3 length equals 13 residues. Deletions cut 4 bases from V and 3 bases from J, with 10 bases between. CDR3 DNA sequence: TGCGCCAGCAGCCCAACCGGGGACTATGGCTACACCTTC. Its translation: CASSPTGDYGYTF.

V usage is TRBV2 and J usage is TRBJ2-1; TRBD1 agrees at 11 bases. Germline CDR1 reads SNHLY; CDR2 reads FYNNEI. CDR3 size: 14 residues. V was pared by 8 bases and J by 7 bases, with 7 bases of the junction left unmatched. The CDR3, as DNA: TGTGCCAGCCAAGGGACAGGGGGTGTTAATGAGCAGTTCTTC. Translation gives CASQGTGGVNEQFF. Supplemented by reference TRBV2 and TRBJ2-1, the full variable domain reads EPEVTQTPSHQVTQMGQEVILRCVPISNHLYFYWYRQILGQKVEFLVSFYNNEISEKSEIFDDQFSVERPDGSNFTLKIRSTKLEDSAMYFCASQGTGGVNEQFFGPGTRLTVL.

This chain joins TRBV18 and TRBJ1-5; 7 positions agree with TRBD1. V was pared by 2 bases and J by 5 bases, with 0 bases of the junction left unmatched. The CDR3 sequence is 13 residues long. Germline V gene lookup returns CDR1 KGHSH and CDR2 LQKENI. The CDR3: CASSPTGDQPQHF. The CDR3 DNA sequence: TGTGCCAGCTCACCAACAGGGGATCAGCCCCAGCATTTT.

The chain carries TRBV11-1 and TRBJ2-7; weak D call: TRBD2 (6 bases). This CDR3 spans 15 amino acids. Germline loops: CDR1 SGHAT, CDR2 FQDESV (reference sequence). The V end lost 3 bases, the J end lost 0 bases, and 12 bases lay between the germline ends. CDR3 nucleotides: TGTGCCAGCAGCTTCCGGGCTAGCGACTCCTACGAGCAGTACTTC. It encodes CASSFRASDSYEQYF.

This clone was seen a single time. V gene TRBV14 combines with J gene TRBJ1-1; D uncertain. CDR1 is SGHDN, CDR2 FVKESK, per germline. V dropped 7 bases and J dropped 6 bases, with 15 bases sitting between them. The CDR3 consists of 13 residues. This CDR3 reads CASTTGLVAEAFF. CDR3 DNA: TGTGCCAGCACAACCGGGTTGGTCGCTGAAGCTTTCTTT.

The genes are TRBV7-6 and TRBJ1-5, with TRBD1 matching 10 bases. The germline V gene encodes CDR1 SGHVS and CDR2 FNYEAQ. With V trimmed by 5 bases and J by 6 bases, 7 bases remained unmatched. This CDR3 is built from 15 residues. This CDR3 reads CASSTGTGDTQPQHF. CDR3 nucleotides: TGTGCCAGCAGCACCGGGACAGGGGATACTCAGCCCCAGCATTTT. Full variable domain (rest looked up from reference TRBV7-6 and TRBJ1-5): GAGVSQSPRYKVTKRGQDVALRCDPISGHVSLYWYRQALGQGPEFLTYFNYEAQQDKSGLPNDRFSAERPEGSISTLTIQRTEQRDSAMYRCASSTGTGDTQPQHFGDGTRLSIL.

This rearrangement joins TRBV30 to TRBJ1-5; 7 positions agree with TRBD1. The CDR3 loop spans 13 amino acids. With V trimmed by 3 bases and J by 4 bases, 3 bases remained unmatched. Per germline, CDR1 GTSNPN and CDR2 SVGIG (reference sequence). CDR3 sequence: CAWRQQGNQPQHF. CDR3 nucleotides: TGTGCCTGGAGGCAACAGGGGAATCAGCCCCAGCATTTT.

This clone is a singleton in its sample. V is TRBV24-1 and J is TRBJ2-5; D is perhaps TRBD2 (6 bases). Per the germline V gene, CDR1 is KGHDR and CDR2 is SFDVKD. V gave up 6 bases and J gave up 5 bases, with 15 bases separating them. This CDR3 spans 14 amino acids. This CDR3 reads CATSYSGVEETQYF. In DNA, the CDR3 is TGTGCCACCAGTTACTCGGGAGTGGAGGAGACCCAGTACTTC.

The rearrangement joins TRBV28 to TRBJ1-5; D is unresolved. CDR1 MDHEN and CDR2 SYDVKM come from the germline V gene. Trimming stripped 5 bases from V and 0 bases from J, with 5 bases between. The CDR3 has 13 amino acids. The CDR3 bases are TGTGCCAGCAGTGATAGTAGCAATCAGCCCCAGCATTTT. Translating it yields CASSDSSNQPQHF.

This chain connects TRBV6-2 or TRBV6-3 to TRBJ1-5; D gene unclear. V lost 6 bases and J 4 bases, leaving 10 bases between the germline ends. The CDR3 consists of 13 residues. Germline V gene lookup returns CDR1 MNHEY and CDR2 SVGEGT. The CDR3 coding sequence is TGTGCCAGCAGCCACAGCCTTAATCAGCCCCAGCATTTT. Amino acids: CASSHSLNQPQHF.

This clone was observed a single time. This chain uses TRBV7-9 with TRBJ1-2, with D perhaps TRBD1 (6 bases). The CDR3 contains 16 residues. V shed 2 bases and J shed 2 bases, with 15 bases lying between them. From germline, CDR1 is SEHNR and CDR2 FQNEAQ (reference sequence). CDR3 residues: CASSLRRDTENYGYTF. The CDR3 nucleotides read TGTGCCAGCAGCTTACGTCGGGACACGGAGAACTATGGCTACACCTTC.

The gene calls are TRBV3-1 (or the pseudogene TRBV3-2) and TRBJ1-1; TRBD1 is a possible D gene (6 bases). V was shortened by 4 bases and J by 4 bases, with 13 bases between the two germline ends. CDR3 size: 14 residues. Germline-derived CDR1 and CDR2 are LGHDT and YNNKEL (reference sequence). CDR3 coding DNA: TGTGCCAGCAGCCGAGGGGGAATCGGCACTGAAGCTTTCTTT. Protein product: CASSRGGIGTEAFF.

The CDR3 nucleotides read TGCAGCGTTGACGGGTTCGTGATGAACACTGAAGCTTTCTTT. It codes for CSVDGFVMNTEAFF. The chain is built from TRBV29-1 and TRBJ1-1, with no clear D. The CDR3 has 14 residues. CDR1 and CDR2 from the germline V gene are SQVTM and ANQGSEA. V was trimmed by 3 bases and J by 0 bases, leaving 11 bases between them.

This chain uses TRBV5-5 with TRBJ1-1; TRBD1 agrees at 8 bases. The V segment lost 1 base and the J segment 4 bases; nucleotides outside the gene matches: 15. Germline CDR1 reads SGHKS; CDR2 reads YYEKEE (reference sequence). The CDR3 sequence is 18 residues long. The CDR3 coding sequence is TGTGCCAGCAGCTTGAGGTCGGGACAGGTCCTTTTAAGCACTGAAGCTTTCTTT. Translating it yields CASSLRSGQVLLSTEAFF.

The V and J genes are TRBV30 and TRBJ1-5; weak D call: TRBD1 (5 bases). CDR1 and CDR2 from the germline V gene are GTSNPN and SVGIG (reference sequence). The length of the CDR3 is 13 residues. V lost 5 bases and J 2 bases, leaving 10 bases between the germline ends. The DNA for the CDR3 is TGTGCCTGGGCCGGGGGGGGCAATCAGCCCCAGCATTTT. Residues: CAWAGGGNQPQHF.

The V call is TRBV5-4, the J call TRBJ2-1; 7 nucleotides agree with TRBD1. Trimming at V came to 1 base and at J to 0 bases, leaving 1 base not matched to a gene. Germline-derived CDR1 and CDR2 are SGHNT and YYREEE (reference sequence). This CDR3 comprises 15 residues. DNA of the CDR3: TGTGCCAGCAGCTTGTCAGGGGGCTCCTACAATGAGCAGTTCTTC. Translating gives CASSLSGGSYNEQFF.

The chain employs TRBV27 and TRBJ1-5, with D possibly TRBD1 on 6 matching bases. V was trimmed by 11 bases and J by 0 bases, leaving 17 bases between them. Germline V gives CDR1 MNHEY, CDR2 SMNVEV (reference sequence). The CDR3 totals 15 residues. CDR3 DNA sequence: TGTGCCTCTCGTCCCGGACAGATTAGCAATCAGCCCCAGCATTTT. Protein: CASRPGQISNQPQHF.

The chain uses TRBV28 and TRBJ1-2, with D unresolved. The V end was cut by 2 bases, the J end by 4 bases, with 8 bases between. The CDR3 runs to 13 residues. CDR1 and CDR2 (germline): MDHEN, SYDVKM. For the CDR3, the DNA is TGTGCCAGCAGTTTAGCAGTCCTCTATGGCTACACCTTC. It yields the protein CASSLAVLYGYTF.

The V gene is TRBV28, the J gene TRBJ2-7; 13 positions match TRBD2. The CDR3 is 16 residues long. Germline CDR1 is MDHEN and CDR2 is SYDVKM. With V trimmed by 5 bases and J by 6 bases, 10 bases remained unmatched. The CDR3 sequence: CASSTGLAGWTSEQYF. The CDR3 DNA reads as TGTGCCAGCAGTACGGGACTAGCGGGATGGACTAGCGAGCAGTACTTC. The variable domain in full, completed from reference TRBV28 and TRBJ2-7, reads DVKVTQSSRYLVKRTGEKVFLECVQDMDHENMFWYRQDPGLGLRLIYFSYDVKMKEKGDIPEGYSVSREKKERFSLILESASTNQTSMYLCASSTGLAGWTSEQYFGPGTRLTVT.

This clone occurred once. V gene TRBV30 combines with J gene TRBJ1-6, with D perhaps TRBD1 (6 bases). CDR1 and CDR2 (germline): GTSNPN, SVGIG (reference sequence). The CDR3 runs 15 residues. The V end was cut by 3 bases, the J end by 10 bases, with 19 bases between. The CDR3 bases are TGTGCCTGGAGGGAAACCAACAGGGTATACTCACCCCTCCACTTT. This encodes CAWRETNRVYSPLHF.

V gene TRBV7-9 combines with J gene TRBJ1-2, with D unclear. The CDR3 sequence is 14 residues long. V lost 2 bases and J lost 9, with 16 bases in between. Germline-derived CDR1 and CDR2 are SEHNR and FQNEAQ (reference sequence). As DNA, the CDR3 is TGTGCCAGCAGCTTACTTGAGGGCAAAGTTAGCTACACCTTC. This gives the protein CASSLLEGKVSYTF. Using reference TRBV7-9 and TRBJ1-2 for the parts outside the CDR3, the full variable domain is DTGVSQNPRHKITKRGQNVTFRCDPISEHNRLYWYRQTLGQGPEFLTYFQNEAQLEKSRLLSDRFSAERPKGSFSTLEIQRTEQGDSAMYLCASSLLEGKVSYTFGSGTRLTVV.

This rearrangement joins TRBV29-1 to TRBJ2-5; 8 bases line up with TRBD2. V was clipped by 6 bases and J by 1 base; unmatched bases: 13. This CDR3 is built from 16 residues. Germline CDR1 and CDR2: SQVTM and ANQGSEA. CDR3 in DNA: TGCAGCGTACCCCGGGGGGGAGGAATGACCCAAGAGACCCAGTACTTC. Translated, it gives CSVPRGGGMTQETQYF.

This clone has just a few counts. The CDR3 is CASGPGDEKLFF. CDR3 DNA: TGTGCCAGCGGCCCGGGGGATGAAAAACTGTTTTTT. The genes are TRBV7-9 and TRBJ1-4, with a possible D match to TRBD1 (5 bases). V was pared by 8 bases and J by 6 bases, with 10 bases between. The length of the CDR3 is 12 residues. Looked up from germline, CDR1 is SEHNR and CDR2 is FQNEAQ (reference sequence).